Presented here are 10 T cell receptor beta chains from one specimen sequenced in a study of cytomegalovirus exposure and HLA in healthy donors. Here immunoSEQ multiplex PCR was the method, and the copy in TCRdb shows in-frame clones only, minus some. The sample records fewer than 75,000 clones, 85% to 95% being singletons. Sequencing used PBMCs. The receptors here all came from a woman younger than 30 in good health and CMV-seropositive.

In DNA form, the CDR3 reads TGTGCCACCAGCAGAGATCTCGCTAGCGGAAGCTCCTACGAGCAGTACTTC. It is translated as CATSRDLASGSSYEQYF. V gene TRBV15 combines with J gene TRBJ2-7; TRBD2 matches 7 bases. CDR1 is LNHNV, CDR2 YYDKDF, per germline (reference sequence). The trim removed 0 bases at V and 0 bases at J, leaving 8 bases unmatched. The CDR3 extends over 17 amino acids.

This clone was counted only a few times. The rearrangement links TRBV9 to TRBJ2-7; D might be TRBD1 (5 bases). This CDR3 region has 14 residues. Germline CDR1 SGDLS, CDR2 YYNGEE. Trimming cost V 2 bases and J 4 bases, with 13 bases left between them. The CDR3 sequence is CASSVGQGTYEQYF. The CDR3 DNA reads as TGTGCCAGCAGCGTTGGGCAGGGAACGTACGAGCAGTACTTC.

The chain links TRBV5-1 to TRBJ1-6, with 9 positions matching TRBD1. The CDR3 runs to 15 residues. CDR1 is SGHRS, CDR2 YFSETQ, per germline. J gave up 10 bases and V 4 bases, and 9 bases lay outside the gene matches. CDR3 bases: TGCGCCAGCAGCCCGGTGGACAGGGGAGTGTCACCCCTCCACTTT. It codes for CASSPVDRGVSPLHF. Looking up the rest from reference TRBV5-1 and TRBJ1-6 gives the full variable domain: KAGVTQTPRYLIKTRGQQVTLSCSPISGHRSVSWYQQTPGQGLQFLFEYFSETQRNKGNFPGRFSGRQFSNSRSEMNVSTLELGDSALYLCASSPVDRGVSPLHFGNGTRLTVT.

The V and J genes are TRBV7-8 and TRBJ1-1, with D maybe TRBD1 (6 bases). With 1 base removed from V and 4 bases from J, the gap between germline ends came to 10 bases. Per the germline V gene, CDR1 is SGHVS and CDR2 is FQNEAQ. The CDR3 contains 14 residues. As DNA, the CDR3 is TGTGCCAGCAGCTTAGGCGGCAGGGGCACTGAAGCTTTCTTT. Protein product: CASSLGGRGTEAFF.

The genes are TRBV5-1 and TRBJ2-7; 10 bases match TRBD2. V dropped 6 bases and J dropped 5; count of bases not matched to a gene: 11. The V gene's germline CDR1 is SGHRS and CDR2 YFSETQ. The CDR3 has 15 amino acids. CDR3 DNA sequence: TGCGCCAGCACCGAAAGGGGGCTAGCGGGAGACGAGCAGTACTTC. Amino acid sequence: CASTERGLAGDEQYF.

CDR3 residues: CSVEGQDSNTGELFF. The CDR3 DNA sequence: TGCAGCGTTGAAGGGCAGGACTCGAACACCGGGGAGCTGTTTTTT. The chain uses TRBV29-1 and TRBJ2-2; a possible D gene is TRBD2 (5 bases). Germline assignment: CDR1 SQVTM and CDR2 ANQGSEA. The germline V and J ends were trimmed by 1 base and 0 bases, with 9 bases remaining between them. The CDR3 length is 15 residues.

V is TRBV30 and J is TRBJ2-7; the D is unclear. The germline V gene encodes CDR1 GTSNPN and CDR2 SVGIG (reference sequence). The ends were cut back, 0 bases at V and 6 bases at J, with 9 bases in the middle. This CDR3 spans 12 amino acids. The CDR3 loop reads CAWSVRESEQYF. The DNA of the CDR3 is TGTGCCTGGAGTGTACGTGAGAGCGAGCAGTACTTC.

The chain carries TRBV6-5 and TRBJ2-7; 7 bases fit TRBD1. CDR3 length: 13 amino acids. The germline CDR1 and CDR2 sequences are MNHEY and SVGAGI. The J segment lost 7 bases and the V segment lost 4 bases, leaving 7 bases of the junction unmatched. As DNA, the CDR3 is TGTGCCAGCAGTTTCAGGGCAGGGGGAGAGCAGTACTTC. Amino acid sequence: CASSFRAGGEQYF.

The rearrangement links TRBV27 to TRBJ2-2, with 10 positions matching TRBD2. CDR1 and CDR2 (germline): MNHEY, SMNVEV (reference sequence). This CDR3 has 16 residues. After removal of 4 bases from V and 7 bases from J, the junction contained 9 bases not matched to a gene. In DNA, the CDR3 is TGTGCCAGCAGTTCGAGCGGGAGGGCGCCTGGCGGGGAGCTGTTTTTT. The encoded protein is CASSSSGRAPGGELFF.

The chain couples TRBV4-3 to TRBJ1-2; weak D call: TRBD1 (6 bases). In germline, CDR1 is LGHNA, CDR2 YSLEER. The CDR3 is 15 amino acids. The V end lost 4 bases, the J end lost 6 bases, and 18 bases lay between the germline ends. CDR3: CASSLRQAYNDGYTF. The CDR3 DNA is TGCGCCAGCAGCCTCCGACAGGCTTACAACGATGGCTACACCTTC.